These T cell receptor beta chains were read from a single sample in a study of cytomegalovirus exposure and HLA in healthy donors. Using immunoSEQ multiplex PCR, the repertoire was profiled, and TCRdb retains in-frame clones only, with some absent. Here the sample spans about 89,000 clones, around 77% being singletons. Sequencing used PBMCs. These receptors came from a man in his thirties or forties in good health and CMV-seronegative. CDR3s include the opening cysteine and the closing phenylalanine or tryptophan. The D gene is left open where the match is weak. Size values are once, few and many counts, or a class for expanded clones, and some rows have none.

j_gene,abundance,len,v_gene,d_gene,CDR3nt,CDR3aa
TRBJ1-4,-,15,TRBV28,-,TGTGCCAGCAGTCTCCTAGACGGGGGGCGAGTAAAACTGTTTTTT,CASSLLDGGRVKLFF
TRBJ2-1,-,12,TRBV30,-,TGTGCCTGGAGTCCCAGTCTCTATGAGCAGTTCTTC,CAWSPSLYEQFF
TRBJ1-1,-,12,TRBV6-6,TRBD1,TGTGCCAGTAGGGGGCGGAACACTGAAGCTTTCTTT,CASRGRNTEAFF
TRBJ1-4,-,16,TRBV5-1,-,TGCGCCAGCAGCTTGGGAGGCAGAATATCTAACGAAAAACTGTTTTTT,CASSLGGRISNEKLFF
TRBJ1-1,-,13,TRBV11-3,-,TGTGCCAGCAGCCCCCGGGGGGACACTGAAGCTTTCTTT,CASSPRGDTEAFF
TRBJ2-5,-,12,TRBV5-1,-,TGCGCCAGCAGTGAGTCCGCGGTTGAGCAGTACTTC,CASSESAVEQYF
TRBJ2-7,-,16,TRBV6-5,TRBD2,TGTGCCAGCAGTTCTCGGAGCGGGAGTACTAGCCACGAGCAGTACTTC,CASSSRSGSTSHEQYF
TRBJ2-1,-,14,TRBV2,TRBD2,TGTGCCAGCAGGAAGCGGGGCTCCTACAATGAGCAGTTCTTC,CASRKRGSYNEQFF
TRBJ1-1,-,13,TRBV6-5,TRBD1,TGTGCCAGCAAGGGGACAGGGAACAATGAAGCTTTCTTT,CASKGTGNNEAFF
TRBJ1-1,-,14,TRBV5-1,-,TGCGCCAGCAGCCCACGGACAATGAACACTGAAGCTTTCTTT,CASSPRTMNTEAFF
TRBJ2-1,-,15,TRBV15,TRBD2,TGTGCCACCAGCAGAGATCAAGCGGGAGGGCGGGAGCAGTTCTTC,CATSRDQAGGREQFF
TRBJ2-5,-,17,TRBV5-6,TRBD1,TGTGCCAGCAGCTGGCCCGGGACAGGGGGTTTCGGGGAGACCCAGTACTTC,CASSWPGTGGFGETQYF
TRBJ1-4,-,15,TRBV30,-,TGTGCCTGGAGTGTACCTGAGTCCCCGGAGGAAAAACTGTTTTTT,CAWSVPESPEEKLFF
TRBJ2-3,-,20,TRBV7-2,TRBD2,TGTGCCAGCAGCTTAGCCGCGGGTTTGTCGGCGGGGGGCCACACAGATACGCAGTATTTT,CASSLAAGLSAGGHTDTQYF
TRBJ1-1,-,15,TRBV6-1,-,TGTGCCAGCAGTGAGGTTTATGGCAGGAACACTGAAGCTTTCTTT,CASSEVYGRNTEAFF
TRBJ2-5,-,16,TRBV18,-,TGTGCCAGCTCACGACAGTGGTCTAGGAACCAAGAGACCCAGTACTTC,CASSRQWSRNQETQYF
TRBJ2-7,-,15,TRBV7-2,TRBD1,TGTGCCCGCAGCACAGGACAGGGTGGAGGATACGAGCAGTACTTC,CARSTGQGGGYEQYF
TRBJ1-1,few,14,TRBV7-9,-,TGTTCCAGCAGCTTAGGGCGGGAGCTCACTGAAGCTTTCTTT,CSSSLGRELTEAFF
TRBJ2-1,-,17,TRBV29-1,-,TGCAGCGTTGAACTCCTTACTAGCCCGCCGACCTCGAATGAGCAGTTCTTC,CSVELLTSPPTSNEQFF
TRBJ2-7,-,13,TRBV7-2,-,TGTGCCAGCAGCCCGCACAGCTCCTACGAGCAGTACTTC,CASSPHSSYEQYF
TRBJ2-7,-,17,TRBV7-9,TRBD1,TGTGCCAGCAGCTTCAGTTATGGGACAGGGGCCGACTACGAGCAGTACTTC,CASSFSYGTGADYEQYF
TRBJ1-2,few,15,TRBV5-5,-,TGTGCCAGCAGCTTGGCCTGGCAGGTGAACTATGGCTACACCTTC,CASSLAWQVNYGYTF
TRBJ1-6,few,16,TRBV27,-,TGTGCCAGCAGAACTACAGGGATTTCCTATAATTCACCCCTCCACTTT,CASRTTGISYNSPLHF
TRBJ1-1,-,18,TRBV4-2,TRBD1,TGTGCCAGCAGCAAGGTAATCCGGGACAGGGAAGCGAACACTGAAGCTTTCTTT,CASSKVIRDREANTEAFF
TRBJ2-1,few,16,TRBV5-3,TRBD1,TGTGCCAGAAGCTCTAAATGGACAGGGAAAAGCAATGAGCAGTTCTTC,CARSSKWTGKSNEQFF
TRBJ1-2,-,13,TRBV5-8,-,TGTGCCAGCAGCTCGGCGGGGGGCTATGGCTACACCTTC,CASSSAGGYGYTF
TRBJ1-3,-,16,TRBV28,-,TGTGCCAGCAGTTTATATAGTACGGGGATCGGAAACACCATATATTTT,CASSLYSTGIGNTIYF
TRBJ2-3,-,18,TRBV4-1,TRBD1,TGCGCCAGCAGCCAAGATAGAGTACGGGACAGCAACACAGATACGCAGTATTTT,CASSQDRVRDSNTDTQYF
TRBJ2-7,-,14,TRBV5-5,TRBD2,TGTGCCAGCAGCACGCCGGGACTAGTTACCGAGCAGTACTTC,CASSTPGLVTEQYF
TRBJ1-5,-,17,TRBV7-2,TRBD1,TGTGCCAGCAGCTTAGTAGGGACAGCTCTTAGCAATCAGCCCCAGCATTTT,CASSLVGTALSNQPQHF
TRBJ2-7,-,16,TRBV11-2,TRBD2,TGTGCCAGCAGCCCGCAGGGACTAGCGGGATACTACGAGCAGTACTTC,CASSPQGLAGYYEQYF
TRBJ2-1,few,11,TRBV11-2,-,TGTGCCAGCAGCTTAGGGAGCTTGAAGTTCTTC,CASSLGSLKFF
TRBJ2-7,-,14,TRBV10-3,-,TGTGCCATCGCCGATCGAGAGGTAGCCTACGAGCAGTACTTC,CAIADREVAYEQYF
TRBJ1-2,-,13,TRBV11-2,-,TGTGCCAGCAGCTTTCCGGGGATGAGAGGCTACACCTTC,CASSFPGMRGYTF
TRBJ1-2,-,14,TRBV2,-,TGTGCCAGCACAGGGCAGGTCTCTAACTATGGCTACACCTTC,CASTGQVSNYGYTF
TRBJ1-6,-,16,TRBV19,TRBD1,TGTGCCAGTACCGGGACAGGGAGCTCCTATAATTCACCCCTCCACTTT,CASTGTGSSYNSPLHF
TRBJ2-1,-,15,TRBV5-4,TRBD2,TGTGCCAGCAGCGCTAGCGGGAGCTCCTACAATGAGCAGTTCTTC,CASSASGSSYNEQFF
TRBJ1-2,-,16,TRBV11-2,-,TGTGCCAGCAGCCCCTTACCTACAGGGAACCTCTATGGCTACACCTTC,CASSPLPTGNLYGYTF
TRBJ2-3,-,12,TRBV7-9,-,TGTGCCAGCAGCTTATCTATAGATACGCAGTATTTT,CASSLSIDTQYF
TRBJ2-1,-,15,TRBV4-2,TRBD1,TGTGCCAGCAGCCAAGTTGGGCAGGGGGCGGGGGAGCAGTTCTTC,CASSQVGQGAGEQFF
TRBJ1-1,few,13,TRBV6-4,TRBD1,TGTGCCAGCAGTGACAGGGGGCACACTGAAGCTTTCTTT,CASSDRGHTEAFF
TRBJ2-3,few,15,TRBV11-2,TRBD1,TGTGCCAGCAGCTTAGGGGCAGGGGGCGCGGATACGCAGTATTTT,CASSLGAGGADTQYF
TRBJ2-3,few,14,TRBV7-9,TRBD1,TGTGCCAGCAGCACTCTAGACAGGGCAGATACGCAGTATTTT,CASSTLDRADTQYF